This T cell receptor (beta chain) is drawn from a study of CD8 T cells in ankylosing spondylitis. Study outcomes and limitations: Disease-associated clonotypes exhibited CD8+ identity and were relatively infrequent in peripheral blood. Blood of patients with ankylosing spondylitis appeared to be characterized by a TCR beta motif of several highly homologous variants. The authors reported significant enrichment of disease-linked clones in matched ankylosing spondylitis synovial fluid.

TCRdb used MiXCR to reprocess the 5' RACE reads, holding one entry per CDR3 protein. The sample consists of nearly 250,000 distinct CDR3 sequences, 30% to 35% of them appearing once. This clonotype came up a few times. Its antigen is currently unknown. This CDR3 spans 17 amino acids. V shed 2 bases and J shed 2 bases, with 18 bases lying between them. The clonotype was recovered from a male donor with ankylosing spondylitis or in good health (not recorded which). V is TRBV12-3 or TRBV12-4 and J is TRBJ1-2; D might be TRBD1 (6 bases). The sequenced sample consisted of blood, either unsorted or a sorted T cell fraction (not recorded which). The CDR3 sequence: CASSLSGTTGRNYGYTF. CDR3 nucleotides: TGTGCCAGCAGTTTAAGTGGGACGACAGGCCGGAACTATGGCTACACCTTC.